These T cell receptor beta chains were read from a single sample in a study of T-cell reconstitution after alpha-beta-depleted transplantation in children. MiXCR, run by TCRdb on the PCR reads, gives a single entry per CDR3 protein. The sample records approximately 70,000 distinct CDR3 sequences, 4% to 5% being singletons. This specimen consisted of PBMCs, mostly from graft donor cells, obtained 180 days after TCRalphabeta/CD19-depleted stem cell transplant. These receptors all stem from a boy under three years old who had a stem cell transplant for acute myeloid leukemia, so the T cells may come from the graft donor. Both conserved end residues are part of each CDR3. The order of the fields is CDR3 DNA, CDR3 protein, V gene, D gene, J gene, clone size. A D gene is named only where the DNA matches it firmly. The size entry is marked missing in some rows and otherwise reads once, few, many or a size class.

DNA: TGTGCCAGCAGCCTCGGGATAGCGGTGTCTCCGAGCTCCTACAATGAGCAGTTCTTC
CDR3: CASSLGIAVSPSSYNEQFF
V: TRBV7-2
D: -
J: TRBJ2-1
size: many

DNA: TGTGCCAGCAGCCCCCAGAGAGTGGGGATGGCGACCCAGTACTTC
CDR3: CASSPQRVGMATQYF
V: TRBV3-1
D: -
J: TRBJ2-5
size: many

DNA: TGCAGTGCCGCGCGGACTAGCGGGGGTAGTAATACGCAGTATTTT
CDR3: CSAARTSGGSNTQYF
V: TRBV20-1
D: TRBD2
J: TRBJ2-3
size: many

DNA: TGCAGTGCTAGGGGCGGGATGCAACCTTACACAGATACGCAGTATTTT
CDR3: CSARGGMQPYTDTQYF
V: TRBV20-1
D: -
J: TRBJ2-3
size: many

DNA: TGTGCCAGCAGTTACTCAAGTTACCAAGAGACCCAGTACTTC
CDR3: CASSYSSYQETQYF
V: TRBV6-5
D: -
J: TRBJ2-5
size: many

DNA: TGCAGTGCTAGCCTTGGGGGCGTGAACACCGGGGAGCTGTTTTTT
CDR3: CSASLGGVNTGELFF
V: TRBV20-1
D: -
J: TRBJ2-2
size: -

DNA: TGTGCCAGCAGCTTTTCTAGCGGGGGCGGGACAGATACGCAGTATTTT
CDR3: CASSFSSGGGTDTQYF
V: TRBV11-3
D: TRBD2
J: TRBJ2-3
size: many

DNA: TGTGCCAGCAGCCAAGAGAGGTTCGGGACAGAGTCCACAGATACGCAGTATTTT
CDR3: CASSQERFGTESTDTQYF
V: TRBV14
D: TRBD1
J: TRBJ2-3
size: many

DNA: TGTGCCAGCAGCTTCCCGACTAGCGGGTTCTCAGATACGCAGTATTTT
CDR3: CASSFPTSGFSDTQYF
V: TRBV7-9
D: TRBD2
J: TRBJ2-3
size: -

DNA: TGCGCCAGCAGCCAAGGGGGAAGGGCGGGGGGAGAAGAGACCCAGTACTTC
CDR3: CASSQGGRAGGEETQYF
V: TRBV4-3
D: TRBD2
J: TRBJ2-5
size: many

DNA: TGTGCCAGCAGTTTCGAGGAATCCACCCGGATTTTCTTT
CDR3: CASSFEESTRIFF
V: TRBV12-3/TRBV12-4
D: -
J: TRBJ1-1
size: -

DNA: TGTGCCAGCAGTGAAATGATGGGGGAGACCCAGTACTTC
CDR3: CASSEMMGETQYF
V: TRBV6-1
D: -
J: TRBJ2-5
size: many

DNA: TGCGCCAGCAGCTTGAGGACAGGGCAGTACTCCTACGAGCAGTACTTC
CDR3: CASSLRTGQYSYEQYF
V: TRBV5-1
D: TRBD1
J: TRBJ2-7
size: many

DNA: TGTGCCAGCAAAAGGGCTGGGGCCAACGTCCTGACTTTC
CDR3: CASKRAGANVLTF
V: TRBV27
D: -
J: TRBJ2-6
size: many

DNA: TGTGCCAGCAGCCCCAGACAGGGGAGAAACACCGGGGAGCTGTTTTTT
CDR3: CASSPRQGRNTGELFF
V: TRBV7-3
D: TRBD1
J: TRBJ2-2
size: many

DNA: TGTGCCAGCAGCGTGGACAGGGGTTACGAGCAGTACTTC
CDR3: CASSVDRGYEQYF
V: TRBV9
D: TRBD1
J: TRBJ2-7
size: many

DNA: TGTGCCAGCAGCTTCCGAGAGTTGTCCTACAATGAGCAGTTCTTC
CDR3: CASSFRELSYNEQFF
V: TRBV5-4
D: -
J: TRBJ2-1
size: -

DNA: TGCGCCAGCAGCCTTTCGACAGCCTACAATGAGCAGTTCTTC
CDR3: CASSLSTAYNEQFF
V: TRBV5-1
D: -
J: TRBJ2-1
size: many

DNA: TGTGCCAGCAGTCCCGACAGGGCGAGGGGTGAGCAGTTCTTC
CDR3: CASSPDRARGEQFF
V: TRBV25-1
D: TRBD1
J: TRBJ2-1
size: many

DNA: TGCAGTGCTAGGAAAGGGGACGAGCAGTACTTC
CDR3: CSARKGDEQYF
V: TRBV20-1
D: -
J: TRBJ2-7
size: -

DNA: TGTGCCAGCAGCGCAACGGGACTAGTGGGGGCCCTCGAAAATGAGCAGTTCTTC
CDR3: CASSATGLVGALENEQFF
V: TRBV11-1
D: TRBD2
J: TRBJ2-1
size: many

DNA: TGTGCCAGCAGCTTTGCCCCGGGGACTGAAGCTTTCTTT
CDR3: CASSFAPGTEAFF
V: TRBV7-2
D: -
J: TRBJ1-1
size: many

DNA: TGTGCCAGCAGCCAAGTAGAACTAGCGGGGGCCTTGAGCTCCTACGAGCAGTACTTC
CDR3: CASSQVELAGALSSYEQYF
V: TRBV4-2
D: TRBD2
J: TRBJ2-7
size: many

DNA: TGCAGTGCTAGATGGCGGGGGGGCACAGATACGCAGTATTTT
CDR3: CSARWRGGTDTQYF
V: TRBV20-1
D: TRBD2
J: TRBJ2-3
size: many

DNA: TGTGCCAGCAGCTTAGATCAACAGGTTAATTCACCCCTCCACTTT
CDR3: CASSLDQQVNSPLHF
V: TRBV11-2
D: -
J: TRBJ1-6
size: many

DNA: TGTGCCAGCAGGGGGGGGACAGGGGCTTCACCCCTCCACTTT
CDR3: CASRGGTGASPLHF
V: TRBV7-2
D: TRBD1
J: TRBJ1-6
size: many

DNA: TGCAGTGCTAGAGCCGAGTTCGAACGGGATCAGCCCCAGCATTTT
CDR3: CSARAEFERDQPQHF
V: TRBV20-1
D: -
J: TRBJ1-5
size: many

DNA: TGTGCCAGCAGTGAATTGGGGACAGGGGGCTACGAGCAGTACTTC
CDR3: CASSELGTGGYEQYF
V: TRBV25-1
D: TRBD1
J: TRBJ2-7
size: many

DNA: TGTGCCAGCAGCCCGCTGACTAGAAGGTCCTACAATGAGCAGTTCTTC
CDR3: CASSPLTRRSYNEQFF
V: TRBV3-1
D: -
J: TRBJ2-1
size: many

DNA: TGCGCCAGCAGCCAAATGGGGGGCAGGGTTGGCAATGAGCAGTTCTTC
CDR3: CASSQMGGRVGNEQFF
V: TRBV4-3
D: -
J: TRBJ2-1
size: many

DNA: TGTGCCAGCAGTACCCGGACAGGCGCCTACAATGAGCAGTTCTTC
CDR3: CASSTRTGAYNEQFF
V: TRBV7-2
D: TRBD1
J: TRBJ2-1
size: many

DNA: TGCGCCAGCAGCCAAGAGGACAGGGGGTCCTACGAGCAGTACTTC
CDR3: CASSQEDRGSYEQYF
V: TRBV4-3
D: TRBD1
J: TRBJ2-7
size: many

DNA: TGTGCCTGGAGGACAGGGGGACAAATGAACACTGAAGCTTTCTTT
CDR3: CAWRTGGQMNTEAFF
V: TRBV30
D: TRBD1
J: TRBJ1-1
size: many

DNA: TGCAGTGCTAGAGATCAACCCGCCGGGACAGGTTCATCACCCCTCCACTTT
CDR3: CSARDQPAGTGSSPLHF
V: TRBV20-1
D: TRBD1
J: TRBJ1-6
size: many

DNA: TGTGCCAGCAGTGTATACTACCGGGGGGGCGGATACAATGAGCAGTTCTTC
CDR3: CASSVYYRGGGYNEQFF
V: TRBV6-1
D: TRBD2
J: TRBJ2-1
size: many

DNA: TGTGCCACCAGCAGCCAGGGGGGGTCCCCCTACGAGCAGTACTTC
CDR3: CATSSQGGSPYEQYF
V: TRBV15
D: -
J: TRBJ2-7
size: many

DNA: TGCAGTGCTACGTCGGCCGACAAGGGCCCCTACGAGCAGTACTTC
CDR3: CSATSADKGPYEQYF
V: TRBV20-1
D: -
J: TRBJ2-7
size: many

DNA: TGTGCCAGCAGACTAGGGGGCATACTTTCCTACGAGCAGTACTTC
CDR3: CASRLGGILSYEQYF
V: TRBV6-5
D: TRBD1
J: TRBJ2-7
size: many

DNA: TGTGCCAGCAGTAAAAGTATTGGCCAGCCCCAGCATTTT
CDR3: CASSKSIGQPQHF
V: TRBV27
D: -
J: TRBJ1-5
size: many

DNA: TGTGCCAGCAGTTTTAACAGGCTTAATGAAAAACTGTTTTTT
CDR3: CASSFNRLNEKLFF
V: TRBV12-3/TRBV12-4
D: -
J: TRBJ1-4
size: many

DNA: TGTGCCAGCAGTTTCGGGACCTGGGACAGGGGAAACGGGGAGCTGTTTTTT
CDR3: CASSFGTWDRGNGELFF
V: TRBV12-3/TRBV12-4
D: TRBD1
J: TRBJ2-2
size: many

DNA: TGCAGTGCCAGAGGGGGGACAGTCAATCAGCCCCAGCATTTT
CDR3: CSARGGTVNQPQHF
V: TRBV20-1
D: TRBD1
J: TRBJ1-5
size: many

DNA: TGCGCCAGCAGCTTCGCCGGGACAGCTAACTATGGCTACACCTTC
CDR3: CASSFAGTANYGYTF
V: TRBV5-1
D: TRBD1
J: TRBJ1-2
size: many

DNA: TGTGCCAGCAGCACTGCCCAGGGCGCGCACACAGATACGCAGTATTTT
CDR3: CASSTAQGAHTDTQYF
V: TRBV5-8
D: -
J: TRBJ2-3
size: many

DNA: TGTGCCAGCAGTTTAGCGCAAGGAGTTCAAGAGACCCAGTACTTC
CDR3: CASSLAQGVQETQYF
V: TRBV12-3/TRBV12-4
D: -
J: TRBJ2-5
size: many

DNA: TGTGCCATCAGTGAGCTCGCGGGGGGCTACAATGAGCAGTTCTTC
CDR3: CAISELAGGYNEQFF
V: TRBV10-3
D: TRBD2
J: TRBJ2-1
size: many

DNA: TGTGCCAGCAGCATAAGGACTAGCGGGGGGGCCAGGGATACGCAGTATTTT
CDR3: CASSIRTSGGARDTQYF
V: TRBV7-9
D: TRBD2
J: TRBJ2-3
size: many

DNA: TGTGCCAGCAGCACAGGAGGTGGCTACACCTTC
CDR3: CASSTGGGYTF
V: TRBV6-5
D: -
J: TRBJ1-2
size: many

DNA: TGTGCCAGCAGGACCCGATGGACTAACACTGAAGCTTTCTTT
CDR3: CASRTRWTNTEAFF
V: TRBV12-3/TRBV12-4
D: -
J: TRBJ1-1
size: many

DNA: TGTGCCAGCAGCCCCTTACTAGCGGCATGGGAGACCCAGTACTTC
CDR3: CASSPLLAAWETQYF
V: TRBV12-3/TRBV12-4
D: TRBD2
J: TRBJ2-5
size: many

DNA: TGTGCCATCAGTGGCCAGATCCACACCGGGGAGCTGTTTTTT
CDR3: CAISGQIHTGELFF
V: TRBV10-3
D: -
J: TRBJ2-2
size: many